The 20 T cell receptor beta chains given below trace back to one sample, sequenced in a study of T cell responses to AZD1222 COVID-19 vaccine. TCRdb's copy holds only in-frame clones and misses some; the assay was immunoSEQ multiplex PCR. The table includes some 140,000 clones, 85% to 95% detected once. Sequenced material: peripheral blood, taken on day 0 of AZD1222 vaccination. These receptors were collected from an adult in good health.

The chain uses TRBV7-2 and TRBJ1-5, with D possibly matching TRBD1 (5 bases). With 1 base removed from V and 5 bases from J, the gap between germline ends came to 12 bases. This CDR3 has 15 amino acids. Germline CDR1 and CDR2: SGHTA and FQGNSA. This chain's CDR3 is CASSLGTGFYQPQHF. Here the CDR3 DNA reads TGTGCCAGCAGCTTAGGTACAGGATTTTATCAGCCCCAGCATTTT.

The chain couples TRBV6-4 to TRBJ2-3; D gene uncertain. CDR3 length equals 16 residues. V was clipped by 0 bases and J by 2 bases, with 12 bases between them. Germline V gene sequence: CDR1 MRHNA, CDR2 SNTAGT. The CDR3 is CASSDSTVALTDTQYF. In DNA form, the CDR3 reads TGTGCCAGCAGTGACTCGACCGTGGCACTCACAGATACGCAGTATTTT.

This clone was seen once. CDR3 residues: CASSQWGSNQPQHF. CDR3 sequence (DNA): TGTGCCAGCAGTCAGTGGGGTAGCAATCAGCCCCAGCATTTT. The chain has TRBV28 and TRBJ1-5; no reliable D call. The CDR3 length is 14 residues. Germline loops: CDR1 MDHEN, CDR2 SYDVKM. The germline V and J ends were trimmed by 5 bases and 0 bases, with 8 bases remaining between them.

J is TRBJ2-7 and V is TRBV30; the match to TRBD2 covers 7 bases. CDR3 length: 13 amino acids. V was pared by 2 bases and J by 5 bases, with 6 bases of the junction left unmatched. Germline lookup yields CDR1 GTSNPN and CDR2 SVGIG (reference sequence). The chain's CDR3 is CAWSMGLRHEQYF. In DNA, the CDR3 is TGTGCCTGGAGTATGGGACTACGCCACGAGCAGTACTTC.

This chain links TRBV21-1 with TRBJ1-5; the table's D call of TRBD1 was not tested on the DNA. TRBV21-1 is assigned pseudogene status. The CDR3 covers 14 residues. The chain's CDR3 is CASNRDISNQPQHF. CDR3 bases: TGTGCCAGCAACCGAGACATCAGCAATCAGCCCCAGCATTTT.

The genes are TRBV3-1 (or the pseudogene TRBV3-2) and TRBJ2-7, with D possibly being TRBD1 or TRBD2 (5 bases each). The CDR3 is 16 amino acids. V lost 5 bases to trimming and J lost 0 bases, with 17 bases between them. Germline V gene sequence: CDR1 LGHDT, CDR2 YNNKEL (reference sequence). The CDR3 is CASSIGGGWTSYEQYF. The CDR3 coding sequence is TGTGCCAGCAGCATAGGTGGGGGATGGACCTCCTACGAGCAGTACTTC.

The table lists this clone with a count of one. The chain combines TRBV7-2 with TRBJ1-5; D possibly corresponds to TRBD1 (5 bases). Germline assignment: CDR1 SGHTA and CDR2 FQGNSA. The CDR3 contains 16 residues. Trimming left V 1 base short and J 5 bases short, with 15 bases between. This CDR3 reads CASSLVFRASDQPQHF. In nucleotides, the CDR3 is TGTGCCAGCAGCTTAGTTTTCAGGGCCTCGGATCAGCCCCAGCATTTT.

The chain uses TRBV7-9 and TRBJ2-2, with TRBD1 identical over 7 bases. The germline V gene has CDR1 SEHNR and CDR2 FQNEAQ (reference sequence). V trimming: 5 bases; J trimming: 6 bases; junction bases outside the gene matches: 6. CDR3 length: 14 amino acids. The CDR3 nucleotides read TGTGCCAGCAGCGGACAGGACCACCCCGGGGAGCTGTTTTTT. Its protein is CASSGQDHPGELFF.

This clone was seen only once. The CDR3 region has the DNA TGTGCCACCAGTGGTTCGGGAGAGACCTACGAGCAGTACTTC. The encoded protein is CATSGSGETYEQYF. This chain links TRBV24-1 with TRBJ2-7; tentative D call: TRBD2 (6 bases). The V end lost 5 bases, the J end lost 2 bases, and 12 bases lay between the germline ends. Germline CDR1 reads KGHDR; CDR2 reads SFDVKD. The CDR3 is 14 amino acids.

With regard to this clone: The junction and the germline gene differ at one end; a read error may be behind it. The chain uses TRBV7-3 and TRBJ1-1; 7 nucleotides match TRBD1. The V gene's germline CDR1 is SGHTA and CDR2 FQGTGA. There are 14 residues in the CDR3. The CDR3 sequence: CASSVTGANTEAFF. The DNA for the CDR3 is TGTGCCAGCAGCGTAACAGGGGCCAACACTGAAGCTTTCTTT.

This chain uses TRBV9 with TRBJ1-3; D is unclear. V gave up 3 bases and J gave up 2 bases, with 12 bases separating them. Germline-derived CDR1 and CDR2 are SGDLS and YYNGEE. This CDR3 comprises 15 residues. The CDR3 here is CASSASGGTGNTIYF. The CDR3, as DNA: TGTGCCAGCAGCGCCTCGGGCGGAACTGGAAACACCATATATTTT. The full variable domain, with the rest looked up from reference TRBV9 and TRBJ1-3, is DSGVTQTPKHLITATGQRVTLRCSPRSGDLSVYWYQQSLDQGLQFLIQYYNGEERAKGNILERFSAQQFPDLHSELNLSSLELGDSALYFCASSASGGTGNTIYFGEGSWLTVV.

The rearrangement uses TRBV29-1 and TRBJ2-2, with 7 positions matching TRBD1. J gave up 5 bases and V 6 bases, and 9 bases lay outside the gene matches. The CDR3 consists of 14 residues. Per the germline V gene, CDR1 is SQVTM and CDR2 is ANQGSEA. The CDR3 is CSVTRDRATGELFF. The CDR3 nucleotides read TGCAGCGTGACCCGGGACAGAGCAACCGGGGAGCTGTTTTTT.

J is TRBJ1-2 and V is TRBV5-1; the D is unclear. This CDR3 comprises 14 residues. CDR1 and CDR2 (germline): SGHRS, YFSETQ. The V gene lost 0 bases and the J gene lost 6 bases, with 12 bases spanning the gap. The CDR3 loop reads CASSLEWGADGYTF. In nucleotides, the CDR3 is TGCGCCAGCAGCTTGGAATGGGGTGCGGATGGCTACACCTTC.

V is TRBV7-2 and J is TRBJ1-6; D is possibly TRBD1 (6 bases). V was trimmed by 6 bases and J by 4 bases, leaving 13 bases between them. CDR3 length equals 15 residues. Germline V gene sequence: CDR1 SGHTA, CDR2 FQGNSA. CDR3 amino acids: CASRTDRTYNSPLHF. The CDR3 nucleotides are TGTGCCAGCAGGACGGACAGAACTTATAATTCACCCCTCCACTTT.

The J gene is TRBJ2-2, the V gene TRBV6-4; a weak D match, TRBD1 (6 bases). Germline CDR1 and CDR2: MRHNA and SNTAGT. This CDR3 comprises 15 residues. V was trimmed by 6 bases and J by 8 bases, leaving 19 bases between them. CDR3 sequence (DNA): TGTGCCAGCAGAGCCGGGATCGGGACACCGGGGGAGCTGTTTTTT. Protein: CASRAGIGTPGELFF.

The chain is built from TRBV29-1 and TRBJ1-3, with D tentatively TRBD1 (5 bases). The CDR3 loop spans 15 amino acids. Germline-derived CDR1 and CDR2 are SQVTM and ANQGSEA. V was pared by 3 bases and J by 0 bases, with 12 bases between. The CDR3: CSVDDRINSGNTIYF. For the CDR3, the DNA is TGCAGCGTTGACGACAGAATAAACTCTGGAAACACCATATATTTT.

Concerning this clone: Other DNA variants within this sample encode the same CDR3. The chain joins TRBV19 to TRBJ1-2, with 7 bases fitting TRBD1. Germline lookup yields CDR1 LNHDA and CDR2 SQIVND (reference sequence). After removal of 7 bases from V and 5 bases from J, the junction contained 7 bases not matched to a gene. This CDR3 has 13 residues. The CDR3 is CASTLGRGYGYTF. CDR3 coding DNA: TGTGCCAGTACACTCGGCAGGGGGTATGGCTACACCTTC.

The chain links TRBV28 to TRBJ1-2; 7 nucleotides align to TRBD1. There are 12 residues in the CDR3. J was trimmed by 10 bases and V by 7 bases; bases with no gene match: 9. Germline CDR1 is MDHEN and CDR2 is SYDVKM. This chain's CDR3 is CASMGQTGFYTF. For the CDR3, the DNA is TGTGCCAGCATGGGGCAGACAGGGTTCTACACCTTC.

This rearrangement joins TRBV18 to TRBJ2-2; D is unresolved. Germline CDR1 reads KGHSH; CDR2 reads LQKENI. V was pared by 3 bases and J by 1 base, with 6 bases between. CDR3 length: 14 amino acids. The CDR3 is CASSPGLNTGELFF. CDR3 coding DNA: TGTGCCAGCTCACCCGGGCTGAACACCGGGGAGCTGTTTTTT.

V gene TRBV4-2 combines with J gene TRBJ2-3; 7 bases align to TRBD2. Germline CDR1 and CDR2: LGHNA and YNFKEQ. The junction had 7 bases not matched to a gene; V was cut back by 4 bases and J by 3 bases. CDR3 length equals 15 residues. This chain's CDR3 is CASSPEGGRTDTQYF. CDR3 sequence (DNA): TGTGCCAGCAGCCCCGAGGGCGGGAGAACAGATACGCAGTATTTT.